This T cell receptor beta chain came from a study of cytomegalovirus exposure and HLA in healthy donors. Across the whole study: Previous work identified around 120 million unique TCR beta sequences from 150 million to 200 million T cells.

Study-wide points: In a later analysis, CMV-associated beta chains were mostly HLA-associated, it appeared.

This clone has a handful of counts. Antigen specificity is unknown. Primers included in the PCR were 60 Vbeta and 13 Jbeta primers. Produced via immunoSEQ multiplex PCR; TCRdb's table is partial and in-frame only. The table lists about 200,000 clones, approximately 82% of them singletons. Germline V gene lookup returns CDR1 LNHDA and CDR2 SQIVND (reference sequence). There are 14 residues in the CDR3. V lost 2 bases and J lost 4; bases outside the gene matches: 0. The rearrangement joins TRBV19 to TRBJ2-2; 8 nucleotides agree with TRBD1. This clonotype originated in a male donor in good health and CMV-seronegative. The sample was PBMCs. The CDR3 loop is CASSITGGTGELFF. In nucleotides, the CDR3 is TGTGCCAGTAGTATAACAGGGGGCACCGGGGAGCTGTTTTTT.